The 30 T cell receptor beta chains given below trace back to one sample, sequenced in a study of T cells in Graves' hyperthyroidism and ophthalmopathy. Amplified regions were TCR beta CDR3 sequences from RNA transcripts. A set of HTBI primers served as the primers for a first-round RT-PCR of the TCR CDR3. Each CDR3 protein is one row after TCRdb ran MiXCR on the multiplex PCR reads. The sample consists of about 160,000 distinct CDR3 sequences, over 7.5% of them appearing once. Source material: blood. Receptors originate from a woman aged 18-29 years with Graves' hyperthyroidism that later progressed to Graves' ophthalmopathy.

The chain couples TRBV7-9 to TRBJ1-1; tentatively, D is TRBD1 (6 bases). This CDR3 is built from 14 residues. Germline V lookup: CDR1 SEHNR, CDR2 FQNEAQ (reference sequence). Trimming took off 5 bases at V and 2 bases at J, with 12 bases between the two ends. The CDR3 is CASSIMGHNTEAFF. The CDR3, as DNA: TGTGCCAGCAGCATTATGGGACATAACACTGAAGCTTTCTTT. The full variable domain, with the rest looked up from reference TRBV7-9 and TRBJ1-1, is DTGVSQNPRHKITKRGQNVTFRCDPISEHNRLYWYRQTLGQGPEFLTYFQNEAQLEKSRLLSDRFSAERPKGSFSTLEIQRTEQGDSAMYLCASSIMGHNTEAFFGQGTRLTVV.

There are many counts of this clonotype. This chain uses TRBV7-9 with TRBJ2-2; 10 nucleotides match TRBD1. Germline V gene data show CDR1 as SEHNR and CDR2 as FQNEAQ (reference sequence). V shed 0 bases, J shed 6 bases, and the junction held 10 bases outside the gene matches. The length of the CDR3 is 18 residues. The CDR3 sequence is CASSLAGQGVLGAGELFF. In DNA form, the CDR3 reads TGTGCCAGCAGCTTAGCTGGACAGGGGGTCCTGGGTGCCGGGGAGCTGTTTTTT.

This clonotype was counted at least ten times. The V and J genes are TRBV15 and TRBJ2-1; 9 positions agree with TRBD1. The germline gives CDR1 LNHNV, CDR2 YYDKDF (reference sequence). The CDR3 is made up of 15 amino acids. J gave up 9 bases and V 5 bases, and 11 bases lay outside the gene matches. DNA for the CDR3: TGTGCCACCAGCGTCCCCGGGACAGGGTCATTTGAGCAGTTCTTC. Translating gives CATSVPGTGSFEQFF. Using reference TRBV15 and TRBJ2-1 for the parts outside the CDR3, the full variable domain is DAMVIQNPRYQVTQFGKPVTLSCSQTLNHNVMYWYQQKSSQAPKLLFHYYDKDFNNEADTPDNFQSRRPNTSFCFLDIRSPGLGDTAMYLCATSVPGTGSFEQFFGPGTRLTVL.

The sample holds many counts of this clonotype. J is TRBJ2-5 and V is TRBV20-1; the D is unclear. Per germline, CDR1 DFQATT and CDR2 SNEGSKA (reference sequence). The CDR3 spans 12 residues. Trimming stripped 4 bases from V and 0 bases from J, with 6 bases between. The CDR3: CSATTYQETQYF. The CDR3 nucleotides read TGCAGTGCTACTACTTACCAAGAGACCCAGTACTTC.

The table lists this clonotype with many counts. The rearrangement joins TRBV20-1 to TRBJ2-2, with 7 bases aligning to TRBD1. With V trimmed by 2 bases and J by 7 bases, 4 bases remained unmatched. The V gene's germline CDR1 is DFQATT and CDR2 SNEGSKA (reference sequence). This CDR3 comprises 13 residues. The CDR3 spells CSARRGQIGELFF. The CDR3 DNA reads as TGCAGTGCTAGAAGGGGGCAGATCGGGGAGCTGTTTTTT.

This clonotype was counted ten times or more. The CDR3 DNA reads TGCGCCAGCAGCTTGGCACAGATGAACACTGAAGCTTTCTTT. This translates into CASSLAQMNTEAFF. This chain connects TRBV5-1 to TRBJ1-1; D remains ambiguous. V lost 0 bases and J lost 0, with 6 bases in between. From germline, CDR1 is SGHRS and CDR2 YFSETQ. CDR3 length: 14 amino acids.

This chain uses TRBV30 with TRBJ2-1; possible D gene TRBD2, 6 bases. V was clipped by 4 bases and J by 2 bases, with 24 bases between them. CDR1 is GTSNPN, CDR2 SVGIG, per germline (reference sequence). CDR3 length equals 18 residues. The chain's CDR3 is CAWILTQTGTGAYNEQFF. The DNA of the CDR3 is TGTGCCTGGATACTAACACAGACCGGGACTGGGGCCTACAATGAGCAGTTCTTC.

This clonotype was detected ten times or more. The gene calls are TRBV28 and TRBJ1-1; 9 bases are a match to TRBD1. Germline V CDR1 and CDR2: MDHEN, SYDVKM. This CDR3 spans 15 amino acids. J was trimmed by 0 bases and V by 5 bases; bases with no gene match: 4. The CDR3 loop is CASSPYRGLNTEAFF. CDR3 nucleotides: TGTGCCAGCAGTCCGTACAGGGGGCTGAACACTGAAGCTTTCTTT.

The table lists this clonotype with a few counts. A much larger clone differs by one base, so this may be a read error. The chain has TRBV12-3 or TRBV12-4 and TRBJ2-2; D unclear. This CDR3 region has 16 residues. The CDR3 protein is CAGSVVVLANTGELFF. DNA of the CDR3: TGTGCCGGCAGTGTGGTTGTTCTCGCGAACACCGGGGAGCTGTTTTTT.

This clonotype was counted ten times or more. The chain employs TRBV28 and TRBJ1-4, with a weak D call TRBD1 (5 bases). The CDR3 has 14 residues. Trimming took 6 bases from V and 6 from J, leaving 14 bases between them. The V gene's germline CDR1 is MDHEN and CDR2 SYDVKM. CDR3 sequence (DNA): TGTGCCAGCAGGCAGGGATTAGGGTATGAAAAACTGTTTTTT. Amino acids: CASRQGLGYEKLFF.

This clonotype occurred a few times. V gene TRBV5-1 combines with J gene TRBJ1-1; weak D call: TRBD1 (6 bases). Germline V gene lookup returns CDR1 SGHRS and CDR2 YFSETQ. The CDR3 length is 15 residues. The germline V and J ends were trimmed by 2 bases and 4 bases, with 15 bases remaining between them. The CDR3 here is CASSFNRDKGTEAFF. CDR3 in DNA: TGCGCCAGCAGCTTTAACCGGGACAAGGGCACTGAAGCTTTCTTT.

This clonotype came up many times. The chain employs TRBV19 and TRBJ1-5; TRBD1 matches at 8 bases. With 5 bases clipped from V and 7 bases from J, the junction kept 4 bases outside the gene matches. CDR1 and CDR2 from the germline V gene are LNHDA and SQIVND (reference sequence). CDR3 length: 13 amino acids. The CDR3 DNA is TGTGCCAGTAGTGAGGACAGGGACCAGCCCCAGCATTTT. Protein sequence: CASSEDRDQPQHF.

This clonotype was observed many times. The V and J genes are TRBV2 and TRBJ2-1; 7 bases agree with TRBD2. Trimming at V came to 8 bases and at J to 0 bases, leaving 13 bases not matched to a gene. Looked up from germline, CDR1 is SNHLY and CDR2 is FYNNEI. CDR3 length: 17 amino acids. The CDR3 sequence is CASSGEGLASSYNEQFF. DNA for the CDR3: TGTGCCAGCTCGGGGGAGGGTCTAGCTAGCTCCTACAATGAGCAGTTCTTC.

This clonotype was recorded at least ten times. This rearrangement joins TRBV7-9 to TRBJ2-7; D is unresolved. Trimming pared 3 bases from V and 0 bases from J, leaving 9 bases between. CDR3 size: 14 residues. CDR1 is SEHNR, CDR2 FQNEAQ, per germline (reference sequence). The chain's CDR3 is CASSLTTDSYEQYF. CDR3 bases: TGTGCCAGCAGCTTGACGACGGACTCCTACGAGCAGTACTTC.

This clonotype was counted ten times or more. J is TRBJ1-5 and V is TRBV7-8; TRBD1 agrees at 10 bases. The CDR3 runs 16 residues. After removal of 3 bases from V and 6 bases from J, the junction contained 8 bases not matched to a gene. The germline V gene has CDR1 SGHVS and CDR2 FQNEAQ. The CDR3 here is CASSFRQGALGQPQHF. CDR3 nucleotides: TGTGCCAGCAGCTTTAGACAGGGGGCATTAGGTCAGCCCCAGCATTTT.

The rearrangement uses TRBV5-1 and TRBJ1-1, with 7 bases fitting TRBD1. Trimming took 4 bases from V and 7 from J; bases not matched to a gene: 13. The CDR3 is 15 residues long. Germline CDR1 SGHRS, CDR2 YFSETQ. The CDR3: CASSPEGAGGVEAFF. Here the CDR3 DNA reads TGCGCCAGCAGCCCGGAGGGGGCTGGGGGAGTTGAAGCTTTCTTT.

A word on this clonotype: The junction shows a germline mismatch at one end, possibly a read error. The V call is TRBV9, the J call TRBJ2-3; 9 bases agree with TRBD2. Germline V gene data show CDR1 as SGDLS and CDR2 as YYNGEE. The CDR3 is 18 residues long. The CDR3 region is CASSVGSGGSASIDTQYF. CDR3 in DNA: TGTGCCAGCAGCGTAGGAAGCGGGGGGAGTGCTAGCATAGATACGCAGTATTTT. Looking up the rest from reference TRBV9 and TRBJ2-3 gives the full variable domain: DSGVTQTPKHLITATGQRVTLRCSPRSGDLSVYWYQQSLDQGLQFLIQYYNGEERAKGNILERFSAQQFPDLHSELNLSSLELGDSALYFCASSVGSGGSASIDTQYFGPGTRLTVL.

This clonotype has a count of ten or more. The chain links TRBV12-3 or TRBV12-4 to TRBJ2-2; TRBD1 aligns across 7 bases. V lost 3 bases, J lost 6 bases, and 4 bases stayed unmatched. The CDR3 covers 14 residues. The CDR3 coding sequence is TGTGCCAGCAGTTTGCAGGGGGATGCCGGGGAGCTGTTTTTT. This codes for CASSLQGDAGELFF.

This clonotype was detected ten times or more. V gene TRBV29-1 combines with J gene TRBJ1-1; unclear D gene. This CDR3 is built from 10 residues. Per germline, CDR1 SQVTM and CDR2 ANQGSEA. Deletions cut 4 bases from V and 3 bases from J, with 3 bases between. The DNA for the CDR3 is TGCAGCGTTGTCTACACTGAAGCTTTCTTT. It encodes CSVVYTEAFF.

This clonotype was picked up many times. The rearrangement links TRBV7-9 to TRBJ2-7; a weak D match, TRBD1 (5 bases). The V and J ends lost 5 bases and 1 base respectively, with 21 bases between them. This CDR3 comprises 17 residues. From germline, CDR1 is SEHNR and CDR2 FQNEAQ (reference sequence). The CDR3 loop reads CASSPDGLGRVSYEQYF. The CDR3, as DNA: TGTGCCAGCAGCCCTGATGGGTTGGGCAGGGTGTCCTACGAGCAGTACTTC.

This clonotype was counted ten times or more. The J gene is TRBJ1-6, the V gene TRBV2; 7 bases are shared with TRBD1. The germline CDR1 and CDR2 sequences are SNHLY and FYNNEI. The CDR3 extends over 15 amino acids. V dropped 6 bases and J dropped 10; count of bases not matched to a gene: 12. CDR3 sequence reads: CASRPTGVEPSPLHF. In DNA, the CDR3 is TGTGCCAGCAGACCCACAGGGGTAGAACCGTCACCCCTCCACTTT.

This chain links TRBV6-6 with TRBJ2-2, with a weak D call TRBD1 (5 bases). Germline V CDR1 and CDR2: MNHNY, SVGAGI (reference sequence). CDR3 length: 16 amino acids. V was cut by 0 bases and J by 7 bases, with 15 bases left in between. The CDR3 DNA reads TGTGCCAGCAGTTACTCGCGCCAGGGCTGGGACGGGGAGCTGTTTTTT. It encodes CASSYSRQGWDGELFF.

The table lists this clonotype with many counts. The gene calls are TRBV3-1 and TRBJ2-7; 10 nucleotides line up with TRBD1. Germline loops: CDR1 LGHDT, CDR2 YNNKEL (reference sequence). The CDR3 totals 14 residues. The V segment lost 4 bases and the J segment 6 bases; nucleotides outside the gene matches: 6. The CDR3, as DNA: TGTGCCAGCAGCCGGACAGGGGGTTCGTCCGAGCAGTACTTC. This encodes CASSRTGGSSEQYF.

This clonotype was found many times. This chain links TRBV12-3 or TRBV12-4 with TRBJ2-1; D ambiguous. Trimming removed 3 bases at V and 5 bases at J, with 23 bases between. The CDR3 has 18 residues. The CDR3 region has the DNA TGTGCCAGCAGTTTTGTTCCTTACTTCGGGTCTCGTGACAATGAGCAGTTCTTC. Translation: CASSFVPYFGSRDNEQFF.

This clonotype occurred many times. This chain links TRBV12-3 or TRBV12-4 with TRBJ2-7; 7 bases match TRBD1. This CDR3 contains 14 residues. V lost 5 bases to trimming and J lost 1 base; unmatched junction nucleotides: 5. The CDR3 DNA reads as TGTGCCAGCAGTAACGACAGGGAGTCCTACGAGCAGTACTTC. Translating gives CASSNDRESYEQYF.

There are many counts of this clonotype. DNA for the CDR3: TGTGCCAGCAGTCCCCCCGGGGGCTGGGGGCAGTACTTC. It codes for CASSPPGGWGQYF. The chain couples TRBV27 to TRBJ2-7; D tentatively reads TRBD1 or TRBD2 (6 bases each). Germline assignment: CDR1 MNHEY and CDR2 SMNVEV (reference sequence). Trimming shortened V by 5 bases and J by 9 bases, and 17 bases separated the two germline ends. The CDR3 has 13 amino acids.

This clonotype was counted ten times or more. The chain combines TRBV19 with TRBJ2-7; D may correspond to TRBD1 or TRBD2 (5 bases each). The CDR3 has 14 residues. Trimming cost V 3 bases and J 1 base, with 10 bases left between them. The germline V gene encodes CDR1 LNHDA and CDR2 SQIVND (reference sequence). CDR3 amino acids: CASSMGEYSYEQYF. CDR3 bases: TGTGCCAGTAGTATGGGGGAATATTCCTACGAGCAGTACTTC.

In its sample, this clonotype was seen many times. V usage is TRBV6-1 and J usage is TRBJ1-2, with TRBD1 identical over 10 bases. Trimming took 5 bases from V and 0 from J; bases not matched to a gene: 12. The CDR3 runs 18 residues. Germline lookup yields CDR1 MNHNS and CDR2 SASEGT. CDR3 sequence (DNA): TGTGCCAGCAGTTACAAGGACAGGGGGGACCCAGCTAACTATGGCTACACCTTC. Its protein product is CASSYKDRGDPANYGYTF.

This clonotype was counted at least ten times. The chain uses TRBV2 and TRBJ1-1; 9 bases are a match to TRBD1. The J segment lost 0 bases and the V segment lost 7 bases, leaving 3 bases of the junction unmatched. The CDR3 totals 14 residues. Germline V gene sequence: CDR1 SNHLY, CDR2 FYNNEI. Here the CDR3 reads CASTRQGVNTEAFF. The CDR3 DNA reads as TGTGCCAGCACCCGACAGGGGGTGAACACTGAAGCTTTCTTT.

In its sample, this clonotype was seen many times. The rearrangement uses TRBV2 and TRBJ1-1, with D tentatively TRBD1 (5 bases). The germline V and J ends were trimmed by 2 bases and 5 bases, with 15 bases remaining between them. Germline CDR1 is SNHLY and CDR2 is FYNNEI. The CDR3 consists of 15 residues. The CDR3: CASSESSGKDTEAFF. DNA for the CDR3: TGTGCCAGCAGTGAAAGCTCAGGGAAGGATACTGAAGCTTTCTTT.